This is a list of T cell receptor beta chains from one sample in a study of shared clonotypes between healthy human individuals. Method: immunoSEQ multiplex PCR; TCRdb's copy keeps in-frame clones and lacks some. The data contain more than 2 million clones, about 95% of them seen just once; the ten biggest clones take up roughly 1%. Sequences were obtained from naive CD8+ T cells sorted from blood. These receptors came from a man between 18 and 35 years old in good health. Both conserved end residues are part of each CDR3. A D gene is named only where the DNA matches it firmly. Clone sizes are given selectively: once, few, many, or a class where the clone is expanded.

CDR3,DNA,J,D,size,V
CASSIPNTGELFF,TGTGCCAGTAGTATACCGAACACCGGGGAGCTGTTTTTT,TRBJ2-2,.,.,TRBV19
CASSEPGTGNYGYTF,TGCGCCAGCAGTGAGCCGGGAACAGGAAACTATGGCTACACCTTC,TRBJ1-2,.,once,TRBV10-2
CASSQVRTEVNTEAFF,TGTGCCAGCAGCCAAGTAAGGACAGAGGTGAACACTGAAGCTTTCTTT,TRBJ1-1,.,.,TRBV4-2
CASSLPLQGSSGNTIYF,TGTGCCAGCAGTTTACCCCTACAAGGCAGCTCTGGAAACACCATATATTTT,TRBJ1-3,.,.,TRBV28
CASSLGSLAYEQYF,TGTGCCAGCAGCTTAGGTTCTTTAGCTTACGAGCAGTACTTC,TRBJ2-7,.,.,TRBV7-6
CAWARGTTSSTDTQYF,TGTGCCTGGGCCCGGGGGACTACCTCTAGCACAGATACGCAGTATTTT,TRBJ2-3,TRBD2,.,TRBV30
CASSLVGSGQGYEQYF,TGTGCCAGCAGCTTAGTGGGATCGGGACAGGGCTACGAGCAGTACTTC,TRBJ2-7,TRBD1,.,TRBV7-9
CASSEGWGYTF,TGTGCCAGCAGTGAAGGATGGGGCTACACCTTC,TRBJ1-2,.,.,TRBV6-1
CASSQVWGPEKLFF,TGCGCCAGCAGCCAAGTTTGGGGCCCTGAAAAACTGTTTTTT,TRBJ1-4,.,once,TRBV4-1
CASSYRPQSEYNEQFF,TGCGCCAGCAGCTACCGACCCCAGTCCGAGTACAATGAGCAGTTCTTC,TRBJ2-1,.,.,TRBV4-1
CASSQDDGAAHYEQYF,TGCGCCAGCAGCCAAGATGATGGCGCGGCCCACTACGAGCAGTACTTC,TRBJ2-7,.,.,TRBV4-1
CASSQAGAEQYF,TGCGCCAGCAGCCAAGCAGGGGCCGAGCAGTACTTC,TRBJ2-7,.,.,TRBV4-1
CASSPPSSYEQYF,TGTGCCAGCTCACCACCGAGCTCCTACGAGCAGTACTTC,TRBJ2-7,.,.,TRBV18
CASSLRDRDNSPLHF,TGTGCCAGCAGCCTCCGGGACAGGGATAATTCACCCCTCCACTTT,TRBJ1-6,TRBD1,.,TRBV27